This T cell receptor (beta chain) was documented in a study of shared clonotypes between healthy human individuals. Assay: immunoSEQ multiplex PCR; the TCRdb copy retains only in-frame clones and omits some. The repertoire holds about 110,000 clones, around 68% seen once, with almost 25% in the top ten. The CDR3 totals 15 residues. Germline V gene lookup returns CDR1 MDHEN and CDR2 SYDVKM. V lost 7 bases to trimming and J lost 6 bases; unmatched junction nucleotides: 9. Source material: memory CD8+ T cells sorted from blood. Subset meaning: CD45RO+ cells pooled with CCR7-negative TemRA cells. The genes are TRBV28 and TRBJ1-5; TRBD1 agrees at 10 bases. The TCR sequence derives from a woman in her twenties or thirties in good health. In nucleotides, the CDR3 is TGTGCCAGCAATTCCGGGACAGGGGATAGTCAGCCCCAGCATTTT. It encodes CASNSGTGDSQPQHF.